The 29 T cell receptor beta chains listed next were all sequenced from one sample in a study of cytomegalovirus exposure and HLA in healthy donors. 60 Vbeta and 13 Jbeta primers were used in PCR. Only in-frame clones appear in the TCRdb table, and some are missing; sequencing was by immunoSEQ multiplex PCR. The table has tens of thousands of clones, less than 80% seen once. Sequenced material: PBMCs. These receptors were taken from a middle-aged woman in good health and CMV-seronegative.

This rearrangement joins TRBV6-4 to TRBJ1-4; D not resolved. V lost 4 bases and J 6 bases, leaving 18 bases between the germline ends. Germline V gives CDR1 MRHNA, CDR2 SNTAGT. This CDR3 comprises 16 residues. The CDR3 loop is CASSGSQAGVYEKLFF. The CDR3 DNA is TGTGCCAGCAGTGGCTCTCAGGCAGGCGTATATGAAAAACTGTTTTTT.

The CDR3 protein is CASSLVREGRNEQYF. CDR3 nucleotide sequence: TGTGCCAGCAGCTTAGTGCGGGAGGGAAGGAACGAGCAGTACTTC. The J gene is TRBJ2-7, the V gene TRBV7-9; 9 bases agree with TRBD2. V was pared by 1 base and J by 5 bases, with 6 bases of the junction left unmatched. Germline lookup yields CDR1 SEHNR and CDR2 FQNEAQ (reference sequence). This CDR3 contains 15 residues.

This clone has only a few counts. The chain combines TRBV7-3 with TRBJ2-3, with a tentative D call TRBD2 (6 bases). The V and J ends lost 5 bases and 6 bases respectively, with 12 bases between them. Per the germline V gene, CDR1 is SGHTA and CDR2 is FQGTGA. The CDR3 has 13 amino acids. Here the CDR3 reads CASSTFREDTQYF. CDR3 nucleotides: TGTGCCAGCAGCACCTTTCGGGAGGATACGCAGTATTTT.

About this clone itself: The junction and the germline gene differ at one end; a read error may be behind it. The V and J genes are TRBV12-5 and TRBJ2-7, with 8 bases that match TRBD2. Germline V lookup: CDR1 LGHNT, CDR2 FRNRAP. The CDR3 totals 14 residues. The CDR3 DNA sequence: TGTGCTAGTGGTCCGGGACTAGACTCCTCCGAGCAGTACTTC. Amino acids: CASGPGLDSSEQYF.

The CDR3 DNA is TGCAGCGTTGAATGGGACAACCAAGAGACCCAGTACTTC. Residues: CSVEWDNQETQYF. V and J are TRBV29-1 and TRBJ2-5, with D perhaps matching TRBD1 (6 bases). Trimming removed 2 bases from V and 0 bases from J, with 7 bases in between. CDR3 length equals 13 residues. Germline CDR1 reads SQVTM; CDR2 reads ANQGSEA.

The rearrangement uses TRBV27 and TRBJ2-1, with a tentative D call TRBD2 (7 bases). V was shortened by 6 bases and J by 6 bases, with 18 bases between the two germline ends. Germline CDR1 reads MNHEY; CDR2 reads SMNVEV (reference sequence). CDR3 size: 15 residues. The DNA for the CDR3 is TGTGCCAGCAGGGTGGAAGGGGGGGCTAGCAATGAGCAGTTCTTC. This encodes CASRVEGGASNEQFF.

The V call is TRBV29-1, the J call TRBJ2-7; the match to TRBD1 covers 10 bases. The CDR3 loop spans 12 amino acids. The germline V gene encodes CDR1 SQVTM and CDR2 ANQGSEA. V gave up 6 bases and J gave up 6 bases; unmatched junction bases: 5. CDR3 protein: CSVRQGAGEQYF. The CDR3 nucleotides are TGCAGCGTCAGACAGGGGGCAGGCGAGCAGTACTTC.

V gene TRBV5-1 combines with J gene TRBJ1-2, with D possibly TRBD1 on 6 matching bases. Germline CDR1 reads SGHRS; CDR2 reads YFSETQ. This CDR3 is 13 amino acids long. Deletions cut 4 bases from V and 3 bases from J, with 10 bases between. The CDR3 coding sequence is TGCGCCAGCAGCCCCGGACAGTACTATGGCTACACCTTC. It yields the protein CASSPGQYYGYTF. The full variable domain, rest sourced from reference TRBV5-1 and TRBJ1-2, is KAGVTQTPRYLIKTRGQQVTLSCSPISGHRSVSWYQQTPGQGLQFLFEYFSETQRNKGNFPGRFSGRQFSNSRSEMNVSTLELGDSALYLCASSPGQYYGYTFGSGTRLTVV.

The chain carries TRBV9 and TRBJ1-1; D is uncertain. CDR1 SGDLS and CDR2 YYNGEE come from the germline V gene. The CDR3 runs 11 residues. V gave up 4 bases and J gave up 5 bases, with 6 bases separating them. The DNA of the CDR3 is TGTGCCAGCAGCCCCCATACTGAAGCTTTCTTT. It yields the protein CASSPHTEAFF.

This clone is classed as large. The gene calls are TRBV6-6 and TRBJ2-7; D might be TRBD1 (5 bases). Trimming removed 0 bases at V and 2 bases at J, with 5 bases between. The CDR3 covers 13 residues. Germline V lookup: CDR1 MNHNY, CDR2 SVGAGI (reference sequence). The CDR3: CASSYSDTYEQYF. DNA for the CDR3: TGTGCCAGCAGTTACTCGGACACCTACGAGCAGTACTTC.

On this clone: A read error may produce the germline difference seen at one junction end. V is TRBV7-9 and J is TRBJ1-1, with a possible D match to TRBD1 (5 bases). Germline V gives CDR1 SEHNR, CDR2 FQNEAQ (reference sequence). The length of the CDR3 is 12 residues. The CDR3 DNA is TGTTCCAGCAGCTTAGCAGGACAAGAAGCTTTCTTT. This codes for CSSSLAGQEAFF.

The rearrangement links TRBV28 to TRBJ2-7; possibly TRBD1 for D (5 bases). The V end lost 7 bases, the J end lost 2 bases, and 12 bases lay between the germline ends. CDR3 length equals 13 residues. Germline V CDR1 and CDR2: MDHEN, SYDVKM. Written as DNA, the CDR3 is TGTGCCAGCAACCTTGGACAAGCCTACGAGCAGTACTTC. It encodes CASNLGQAYEQYF.

The chain employs TRBV29-1 and TRBJ2-1, with 11 bases identical to TRBD2. The CDR3 loop spans 14 amino acids. Germline V gives CDR1 SQVTM, CDR2 ANQGSEA. The trim removed 4 bases at V and 8 bases at J, leaving 7 bases unmatched. The CDR3 region has the DNA TGCAGCGTTGTGGTACTAGCGGGAGTCCATGAGCAGTTCTTC. It encodes CSVVVLAGVHEQFF.

This chain joins TRBV6-6 and TRBJ2-7, with 9 bases that match TRBD2. V dropped 4 bases and J dropped 3; count of bases not matched to a gene: 4. Germline loops: CDR1 MNHNY, CDR2 SVGAGI (reference sequence). The CDR3 length is 14 residues. This CDR3 is CASSFIAGDYEQYF. DNA of the CDR3: TGTGCCAGCAGTTTCATAGCGGGAGACTACGAGCAGTACTTC.

The rearrangement uses TRBV29-1 and TRBJ1-1; D possibly corresponds to TRBD1 (5 bases). Germline V gene data show CDR1 as SQVTM and CDR2 as ANQGSEA. CDR3 length: 14 amino acids. V gave up 6 bases and J gave up 5 bases, with 19 bases separating them. CDR3 nucleotide sequence: TGCAGCGTACCCGTTCGGGGCCGGGGGACTGAAGCTTTCTTT. The encoded protein is CSVPVRGRGTEAFF.

This rearrangement joins TRBV4-1 to TRBJ2-7; 8 bases fit TRBD2. Germline CDR1 and CDR2: MGHRA and YSYEKL. Trimming cost V 0 bases and J 0 bases; bases outside gene matches: 7. This CDR3 has 17 amino acids. The CDR3 reads CASSQEEPSGYSYEQYF. In DNA form, the CDR3 reads TGCGCCAGCAGCCAAGAAGAGCCTAGCGGGTACTCCTACGAGCAGTACTTC.

This clone was observed once. The V and J genes are TRBV11-2 and TRBJ2-2; TRBD1 aligns across 7 bases. CDR1 SGHAT and CDR2 FQNNGV come from the germline V gene. The CDR3 runs to 14 residues. The trim removed 5 bases at V and 4 bases at J, leaving 4 bases unmatched. CDR3 nucleotides: TGTGCCAGCAGCACGGGACAGACCACCGGGGAGCTGTTTTTT. Protein sequence: CASSTGQTTGELFF.

J is TRBJ1-1 and V is TRBV19; perhaps TRBD1 as D (5 bases). Germline V gene data show CDR1 as LNHDA and CDR2 as SQIVND (reference sequence). V lost 5 bases, J lost 0 bases, and 13 bases lay in between. The CDR3 contains 15 residues. In DNA form, the CDR3 reads TGTGCCAGTAGTCGGGACTCCTTCATGAACACTGAAGCTTTCTTT. Its protein is CASSRDSFMNTEAFF.

The rearrangement joins TRBV5-1 to TRBJ1-2; 8 positions match TRBD1. V was clipped by 3 bases and J by 0 bases; unmatched bases: 1. This CDR3 is built from 14 residues. Germline V gene lookup returns CDR1 SGHRS and CDR2 YFSETQ. CDR3 loop: CASSSGQANYGYTF. The CDR3, as DNA: TGCGCCAGCAGCTCGGGACAGGCTAACTATGGCTACACCTTC.

This sequence joins TRBV2 and TRBJ2-2, with TRBD2 as a possible D gene (6 bases). V lost 3 bases to trimming and J lost 1 base, with 9 bases between them. This CDR3 spans 15 amino acids. Germline values: CDR1 SNHLY, CDR2 FYNNEI. The CDR3 DNA is TGTGCCAGCAGTGAGCTCGGGGGGAACACCGGGGAGCTGTTTTTT. Translating gives CASSELGGNTGELFF.

The chain couples TRBV19 to TRBJ2-7; 7 nucleotides agree with TRBD2. The V gene's germline CDR1 is LNHDA and CDR2 SQIVND (reference sequence). Trimming at V came to 1 base and at J to 3 bases, leaving 3 bases not matched to a gene. There are 14 residues in the CDR3. DNA for the CDR3: TGTGCCAGTAGTATAGGGGGCGGGAGCTACGAGCAGTACTTC. Translated, it gives CASSIGGGSYEQYF.

The rearrangement links TRBV5-4 to TRBJ2-7, with D hard to call. CDR3 length: 14 residues. Deletions cut 4 bases from V and 0 bases from J, with 11 bases between. In germline, CDR1 is SGHNT, CDR2 YYREEE (reference sequence). DNA of the CDR3: TGTGCCAGCAGCCGTGCCAGGAACTCCTACGAGCAGTACTTC. This translates into CASSRARNSYEQYF.

CDR3 sequence: CAISESRQGRDEQFF. As DNA, the CDR3 is TGTGCCATCAGTGAGTCAAGGCAGGGGCGCGATGAGCAGTTCTTC. This chain connects TRBV10-3 to TRBJ2-1; a possible D gene is TRBD1 (6 bases). V lost 0 bases to trimming and J lost 8 bases, with 14 bases between them. This CDR3 region has 15 residues. Germline V gene data show CDR1 as ENHRY and CDR2 as SYGVKD.

This clone has only one observation. The chain employs TRBV7-2 and TRBJ2-5; 14 bases align to TRBD2. The ends lost 5 bases at V and 4 bases at J; junction bases unmatched: 6. CDR1 is SGHTA and CDR2 is FQGNSA in the germline V gene. This CDR3 has 16 amino acids. CDR3 sequence: CASSAGTSGRGETQYF. CDR3 sequence (DNA): TGTGCCAGCAGCGCCGGGACTAGCGGGAGAGGAGAGACCCAGTACTTC. The full variable domain, with the rest looked up from reference TRBV7-2 and TRBJ2-5, is GAGVSQSPSNKVTEKGKDVELRCDPISGHTALYWYRQSLGQGLEFLIYFQGNSAPDKSGLPSDRFSAERTGGSVSTLTIQRTQQEDSAVYLCASSAGTSGRGETQYFGPGTRLLVL.

This chain connects TRBV4-1 to TRBJ2-7, with a possible D match to TRBD2 (7 bases). CDR1 MGHRA and CDR2 YSYEKL come from the germline V gene. The CDR3 has 15 amino acids. V lost 2 bases to trimming and J lost 3 bases, with 14 bases between them. CDR3 nucleotides: TGCGCCAGCAGCCAATTTCGGGGAGGGGGCTACGAGCAGTACTTC. The encoded protein is CASSQFRGGGYEQYF.

This sequence joins TRBV15 and TRBJ2-6; the match to TRBD1 covers 7 bases. Germline lookup yields CDR1 LNHNV and CDR2 YYDKDF (reference sequence). V dropped 5 bases and J dropped 2; count of bases not matched to a gene: 9. This CDR3 spans 17 amino acids. The CDR3 region is CATSVNQGTAGANVLTF. The CDR3 coding sequence is TGTGCCACCAGCGTAAACCAGGGGACAGCTGGGGCCAACGTCCTGACTTTC. The variable domain in full, with the rest retrieved from reference TRBV15 and TRBJ2-6, is DAMVIQNPRYQVTQFGKPVTLSCSQTLNHNVMYWYQQKSSQAPKLLFHYYDKDFNNEADTPDNFQSRRPNTSFCFLDIRSPGLGDTAMYLCATSVNQGTAGANVLTFGAGSRLTVL.

V is TRBV7-2 and J is TRBJ1-2, with D uncertain. Looked up from germline, CDR1 is SGHTA and CDR2 is FQGNSA. The CDR3 runs to 12 residues. The ends were cut back, 4 bases at V and 5 bases at J, with 8 bases in the middle. In nucleotides, the CDR3 is TGTGCCAGCAGCTGGAGTGGATATGGCTACACCTTC. It is translated as CASSWSGYGYTF.

The gene calls are TRBV6-6 and TRBJ2-1, with a possible D match to TRBD1 (6 bases). The V end was cut by 6 bases, the J end by 4 bases, with 10 bases between. The CDR3 is made up of 13 amino acids. Germline CDR1 MNHNY, CDR2 SVGAGI (reference sequence). CDR3 sequence (DNA): TGTGCCAGCAGCCTCGGACAGTACAATGAGCAGTTCTTC. Translated, it gives CASSLGQYNEQFF.

CDR3 sequence reads: CASRGQGSNTGELFF. The CDR3 bases are TGTGCCAGCAGGGGACAGGGATCAAACACCGGGGAGCTGTTTTTT. The chain employs TRBV6-1 and TRBJ2-2, with 9 nucleotides matching TRBD1. The V segment lost 6 bases and the J segment 2 bases; nucleotides outside the gene matches: 4. CDR1 MNHNS and CDR2 SASEGT come from the germline V gene. The CDR3 covers 15 residues.